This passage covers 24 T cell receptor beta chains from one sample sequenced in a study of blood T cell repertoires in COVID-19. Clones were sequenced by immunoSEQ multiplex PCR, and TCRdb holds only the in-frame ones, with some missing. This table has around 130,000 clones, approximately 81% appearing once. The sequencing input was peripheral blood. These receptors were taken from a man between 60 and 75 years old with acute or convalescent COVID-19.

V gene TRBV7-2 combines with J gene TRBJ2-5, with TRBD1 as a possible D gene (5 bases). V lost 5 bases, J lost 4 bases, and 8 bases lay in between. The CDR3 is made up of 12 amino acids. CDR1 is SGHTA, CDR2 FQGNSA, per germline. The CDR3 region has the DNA TGTGCCAGCAGCCAGGGCGTAGAGACCCAGTACTTC. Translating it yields CASSQGVETQYF. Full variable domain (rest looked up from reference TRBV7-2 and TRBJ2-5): GAGVSQSPSNKVTEKGKDVELRCDPISGHTALYWYRQSLGQGLEFLIYFQGNSAPDKSGLPSDRFSAERTGGSVSTLTIQRTQQEDSAVYLCASSQGVETQYFGPGTRLLVL.

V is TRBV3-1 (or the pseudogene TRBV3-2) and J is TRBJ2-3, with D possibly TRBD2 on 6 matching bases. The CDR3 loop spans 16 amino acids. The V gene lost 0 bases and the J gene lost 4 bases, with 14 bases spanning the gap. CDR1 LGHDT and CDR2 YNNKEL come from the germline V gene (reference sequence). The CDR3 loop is CASSQDRGSTADTQYF. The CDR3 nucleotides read TGTGCCAGCAGCCAAGATCGGGGGTCTACAGCAGATACGCAGTATTTT.

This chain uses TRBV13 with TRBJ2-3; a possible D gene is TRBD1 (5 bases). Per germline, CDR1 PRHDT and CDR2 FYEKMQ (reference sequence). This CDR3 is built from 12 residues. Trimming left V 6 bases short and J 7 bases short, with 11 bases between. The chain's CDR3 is CASSRGANTQYF. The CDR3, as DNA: TGTGCCAGCAGTAGGGGTGCCAATACGCAGTATTTT.

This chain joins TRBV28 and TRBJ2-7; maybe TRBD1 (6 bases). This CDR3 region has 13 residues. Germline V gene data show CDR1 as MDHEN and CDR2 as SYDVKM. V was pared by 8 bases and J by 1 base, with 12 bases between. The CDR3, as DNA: TGTGCCAGCGGGCCAGGACAGTCCTACGAGCAGTACTTC. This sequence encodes CASGPGQSYEQYF.

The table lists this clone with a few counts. The CDR3 DNA follows: TGTGCCACCCGCCGACAGGGAAGCTATGGCTACACCTTC. Its protein is CATRRQGSYGYTF. V and J are TRBV12-3 or TRBV12-4 and TRBJ1-2, with 7 bases aligning to TRBD1. The CDR3 covers 13 residues. Trimming took 10 bases from V and 4 from J; bases not matched to a gene: 9.

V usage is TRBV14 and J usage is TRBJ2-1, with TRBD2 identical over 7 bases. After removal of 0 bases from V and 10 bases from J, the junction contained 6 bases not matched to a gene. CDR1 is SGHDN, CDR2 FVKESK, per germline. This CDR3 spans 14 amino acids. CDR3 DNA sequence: TGTGCCAGCAGCCAAGAGTGGAAGCGGGAAGAGCAGTTCTTC. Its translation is CASSQEWKREEQFF.

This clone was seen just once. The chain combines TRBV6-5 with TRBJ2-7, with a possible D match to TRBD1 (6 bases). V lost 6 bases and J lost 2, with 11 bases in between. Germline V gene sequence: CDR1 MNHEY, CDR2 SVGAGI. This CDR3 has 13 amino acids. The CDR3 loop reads CASRNRVPYEQYF. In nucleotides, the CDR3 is TGTGCCAGCAGAAACAGGGTCCCCTACGAGCAGTACTTC.

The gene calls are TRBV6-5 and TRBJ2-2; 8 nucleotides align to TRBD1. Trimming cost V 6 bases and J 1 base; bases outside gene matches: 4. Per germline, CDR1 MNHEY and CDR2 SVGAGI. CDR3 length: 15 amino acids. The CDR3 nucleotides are TGTGCCAGCAGGGCCGGGACAGGGAACACCGGGGAGCTGTTTTTT. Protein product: CASRAGTGNTGELFF.

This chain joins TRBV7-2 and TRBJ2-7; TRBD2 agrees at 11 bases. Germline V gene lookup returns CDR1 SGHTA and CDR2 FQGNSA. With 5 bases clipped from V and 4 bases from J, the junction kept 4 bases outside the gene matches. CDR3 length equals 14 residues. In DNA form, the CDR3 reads TGTGCCAGCAGCCCGACTAGCGGGACATACGAGCAGTACTTC. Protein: CASSPTSGTYEQYF.

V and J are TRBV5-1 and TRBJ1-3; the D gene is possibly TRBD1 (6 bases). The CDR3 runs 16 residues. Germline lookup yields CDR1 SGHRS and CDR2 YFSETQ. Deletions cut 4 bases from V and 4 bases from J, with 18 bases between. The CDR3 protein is CASSPMGALRGNTIYF. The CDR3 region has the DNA TGCGCCAGCAGCCCCATGGGGGCCCTGAGGGGAAACACCATATATTTT. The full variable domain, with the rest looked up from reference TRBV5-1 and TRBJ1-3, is KAGVTQTPRYLIKTRGQQVTLSCSPISGHRSVSWYQQTPGQGLQFLFEYFSETQRNKGNFPGRFSGRQFSNSRSEMNVSTLELGDSALYLCASSPMGALRGNTIYFGEGSWLTVV.

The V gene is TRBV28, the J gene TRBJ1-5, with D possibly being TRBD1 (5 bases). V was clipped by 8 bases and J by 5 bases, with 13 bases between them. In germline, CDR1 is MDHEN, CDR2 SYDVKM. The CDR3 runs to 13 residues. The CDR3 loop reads CASRPGGYQPQHF. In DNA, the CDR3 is TGTGCCAGCCGGCCGGGGGGTTATCAGCCCCAGCATTTT. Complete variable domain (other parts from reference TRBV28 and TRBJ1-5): DVKVTQSSRYLVKRTGEKVFLECVQDMDHENMFWYRQDPGLGLRLIYFSYDVKMKEKGDIPEGYSVSREKKERFSLILESASTNQTSMYLCASRPGGYQPQHFGDGTRLSIL.

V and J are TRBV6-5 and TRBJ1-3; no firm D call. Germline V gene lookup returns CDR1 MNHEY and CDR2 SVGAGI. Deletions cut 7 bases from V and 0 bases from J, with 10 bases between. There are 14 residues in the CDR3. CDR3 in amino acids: CASITVISGNTIYF. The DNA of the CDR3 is TGTGCCAGCATCACGGTTATCTCTGGAAACACCATATATTTT.

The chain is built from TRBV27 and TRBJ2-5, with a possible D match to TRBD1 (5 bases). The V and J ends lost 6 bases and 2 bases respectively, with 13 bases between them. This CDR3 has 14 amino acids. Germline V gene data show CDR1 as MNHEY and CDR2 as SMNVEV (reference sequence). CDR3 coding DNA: TGTGCCAGCAGATTGCTAGGGGAACAAGAGACCCAGTACTTC. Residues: CASRLLGEQETQYF.

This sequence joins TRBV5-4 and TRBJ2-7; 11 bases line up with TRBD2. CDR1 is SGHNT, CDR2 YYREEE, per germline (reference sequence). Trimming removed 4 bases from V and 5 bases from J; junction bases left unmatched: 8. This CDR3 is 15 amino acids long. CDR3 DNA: TGTGCCAGCAGCGCCCAACTAGCGGGAGCTGACGAGCAGTACTTC. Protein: CASSAQLAGADEQYF. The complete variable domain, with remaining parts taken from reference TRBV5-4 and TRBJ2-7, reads ETGVTQSPTHLIKTRGQQVTLRCSSQSGHNTVSWYQQALGQGPQFIFQYYREEENGRGNFPPRFSGLQFPNYSSELNVNALELDDSALYLCASSAQLAGADEQYFGPGTRLTVT.

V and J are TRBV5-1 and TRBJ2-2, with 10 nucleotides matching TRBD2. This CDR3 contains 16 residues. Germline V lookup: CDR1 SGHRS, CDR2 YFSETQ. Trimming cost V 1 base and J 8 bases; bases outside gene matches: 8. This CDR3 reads CASSLILAGAVGELFF. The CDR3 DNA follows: TGCGCCAGCAGCTTGATCCTAGCGGGAGCCGTAGGGGAGCTGTTTTTT.

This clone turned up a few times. The CDR3 DNA follows: TGTGCCAGCAGTTTCATCCCCCCCAAACGGCGGGAGGTTTTTTCTAGCACAGATACGCAGTATTTT. Its protein product is CASSFIPPKRREVFSSTDTQYF. The rearrangement uses TRBV27 and TRBJ2-3; TRBD2 matches at 8 bases. Trimming at V came to 3 bases and at J to 0 bases, leaving 23 bases not matched to a gene. The CDR3 has 22 residues. Per germline, CDR1 MNHEY and CDR2 SMNVEV (reference sequence).

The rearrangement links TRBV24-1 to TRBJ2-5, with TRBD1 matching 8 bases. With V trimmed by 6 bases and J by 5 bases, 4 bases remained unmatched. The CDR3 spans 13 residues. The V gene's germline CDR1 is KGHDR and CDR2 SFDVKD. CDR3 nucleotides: TGTGCCACCAGTCCCTGGACAGGGGAGACCCAGTACTTC. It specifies CATSPWTGETQYF.

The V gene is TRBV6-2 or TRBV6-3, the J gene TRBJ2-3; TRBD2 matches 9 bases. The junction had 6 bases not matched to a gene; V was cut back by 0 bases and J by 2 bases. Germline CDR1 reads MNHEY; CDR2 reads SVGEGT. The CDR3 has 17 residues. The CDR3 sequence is CASSYSTAGGATDTQYF. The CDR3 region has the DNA TGTGCCAGCAGTTACTCGACGGCGGGGGGGGCCACAGATACGCAGTATTTT.

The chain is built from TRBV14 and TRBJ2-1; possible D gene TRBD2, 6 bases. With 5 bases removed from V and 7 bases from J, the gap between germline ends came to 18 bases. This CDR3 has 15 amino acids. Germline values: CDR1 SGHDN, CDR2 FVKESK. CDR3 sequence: CASSLGGSWANEQFF. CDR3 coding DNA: TGTGCCAGCAGCTTGGGGGGTTCTTGGGCGAATGAGCAGTTCTTC.

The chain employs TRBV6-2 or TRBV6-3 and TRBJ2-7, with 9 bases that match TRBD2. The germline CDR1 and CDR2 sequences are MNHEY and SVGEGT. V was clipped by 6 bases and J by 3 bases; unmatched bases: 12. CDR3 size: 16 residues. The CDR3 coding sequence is TGTGCCAGCAGCATCTCGAGGGGAGCGGGAGGCTACGAGCAGTACTTC. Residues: CASSISRGAGGYEQYF.

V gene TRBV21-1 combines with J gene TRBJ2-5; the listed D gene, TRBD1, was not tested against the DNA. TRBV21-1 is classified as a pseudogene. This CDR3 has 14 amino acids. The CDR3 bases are TGTGCCAGCAGAATGGACAGGGTGGGGGAGACCCAGTACTTC. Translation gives CASRMDRVGETQYF.

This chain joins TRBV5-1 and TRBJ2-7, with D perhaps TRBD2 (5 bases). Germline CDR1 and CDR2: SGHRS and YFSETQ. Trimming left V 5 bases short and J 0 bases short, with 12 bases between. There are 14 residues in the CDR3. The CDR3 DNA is TGCGCCAGCAGTTTAACGAGCGGCTCCTACGAGCAGTACTTC. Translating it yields CASSLTSGSYEQYF. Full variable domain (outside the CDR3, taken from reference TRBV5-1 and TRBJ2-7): KAGVTQTPRYLIKTRGQQVTLSCSPISGHRSVSWYQQTPGQGLQFLFEYFSETQRNKGNFPGRFSGRQFSNSRSEMNVSTLELGDSALYLCASSLTSGSYEQYFGPGTRLTVT.

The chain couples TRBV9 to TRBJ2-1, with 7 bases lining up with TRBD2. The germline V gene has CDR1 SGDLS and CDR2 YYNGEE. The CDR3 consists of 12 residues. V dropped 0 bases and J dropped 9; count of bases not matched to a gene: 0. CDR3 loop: CASSVGGGEQFF. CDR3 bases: TGTGCCAGCAGCGTAGGCGGGGGTGAGCAGTTCTTC.

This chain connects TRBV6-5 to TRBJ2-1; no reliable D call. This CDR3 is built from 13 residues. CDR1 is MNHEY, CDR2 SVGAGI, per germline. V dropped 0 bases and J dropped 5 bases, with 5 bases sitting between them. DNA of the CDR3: TGTGCCAGCAGTTACTCCATCCACAATGAGCAGTTCTTC. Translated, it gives CASSYSIHNEQFF.